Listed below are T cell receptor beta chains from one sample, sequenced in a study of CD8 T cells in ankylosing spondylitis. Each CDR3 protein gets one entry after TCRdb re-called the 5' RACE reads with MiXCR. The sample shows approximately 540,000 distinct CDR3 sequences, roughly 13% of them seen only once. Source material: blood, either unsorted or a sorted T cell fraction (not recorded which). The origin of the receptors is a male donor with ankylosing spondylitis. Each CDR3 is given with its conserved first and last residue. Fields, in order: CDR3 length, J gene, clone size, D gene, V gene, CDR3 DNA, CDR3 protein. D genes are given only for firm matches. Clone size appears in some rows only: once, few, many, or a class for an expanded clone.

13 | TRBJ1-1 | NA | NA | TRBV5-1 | TGCGCCAGCAGCTTGGTTGACGCTACTGAAGCTTTCTTT | CASSLVDATEAFF
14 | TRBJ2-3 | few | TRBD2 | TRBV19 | TGTGCCAGTGTAGCGGGCGGGTCCACAGATACGCAGTATTTT | CASVAGGSTDTQYF
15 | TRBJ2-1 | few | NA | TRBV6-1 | TGTGCCAGCAGTGAAGTAGGGTCAGACTACAATGAGCAGTTCTTC | CASSEVGSDYNEQFF
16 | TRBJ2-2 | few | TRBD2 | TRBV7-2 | TGTGCCAGCAGCCTTTGGGGACTAGCGACCACCGGGGAGCTGTTTTTT | CASSLWGLATTGELFF
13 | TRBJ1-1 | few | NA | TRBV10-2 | TGCGCCAGCAAAGGCAGAGTGAACACTGAAGCTTTCTTT | CASKGRVNTEAFF
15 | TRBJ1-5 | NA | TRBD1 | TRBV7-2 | TGTGCCAGCAGCCGGACCAGGGGGTTGTTTCAGCCCCAGCATTTT | CASSRTRGLFQPQHF
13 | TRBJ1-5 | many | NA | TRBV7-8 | TGTGCCAGCAGCTTAGAGAGGGACAAGCTCCAGCATTTT | CASSLERDKLQHF
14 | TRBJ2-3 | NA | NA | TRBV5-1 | TGCGCCAGCAGCTTTGGCGGGGCCACAGATACGCAGTATTTT | CASSFGGATDTQYF
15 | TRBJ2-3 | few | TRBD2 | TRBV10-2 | TGCGCCAGCAGTGGTGAAGCGGGAGTGGGAGATACGCAGTATTTT | CASSGEAGVGDTQYF
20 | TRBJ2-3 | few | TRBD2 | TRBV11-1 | TGTGCCAGCAGCTTAGTAGGGGATCCGGGACTAGCGGAGAGCACAGATACGCAGTATTTT | CASSLVGDPGLAESTDTQYF
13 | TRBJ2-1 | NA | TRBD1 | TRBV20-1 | TGCAGTGCTCAATCAGGGGGAGACAATGAGCAGTTCTTC | CSAQSGGDNEQFF
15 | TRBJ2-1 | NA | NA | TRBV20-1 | TGCAGTGCTGAGCCTCCCGGGGTGAGGGGCAATGAGCAGTTCTTC | CSAEPPGVRGNEQFF
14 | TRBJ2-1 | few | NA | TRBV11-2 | TGTGCCAGCAGCCTCGACACTCCTCGGAATGAGCAGTTCTTC | CASSLDTPRNEQFF
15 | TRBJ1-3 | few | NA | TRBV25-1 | TGTGCCAGCCTTGGAACCGGACGTTCTGGAAACACCATATATTTT | CASLGTGRSGNTIYF
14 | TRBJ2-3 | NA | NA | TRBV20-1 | TGCAGTGCTATAGACAGGTCAGGCACAGATACGCAGTATTTT | CSAIDRSGTDTQYF
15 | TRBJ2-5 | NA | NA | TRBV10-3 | TGTGCCATCAGTGATTGGAGGACAGCTGAAGAGACCCAGTACTTC | CAISDWRTAEETQYF
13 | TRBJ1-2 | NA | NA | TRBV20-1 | TGCAGTGCTAGACCGGACAGTAGCTATGGCTACACCTTC | CSARPDSSYGYTF
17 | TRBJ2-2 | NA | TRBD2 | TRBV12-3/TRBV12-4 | TGTGCCAGCAGTTTAGCGGGGGGGAGGGCCGGGACCGGGGAGCTGTTTTTT | CASSLAGGRAGTGELFF
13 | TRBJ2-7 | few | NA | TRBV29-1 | TGCAGCGTTGAGCTTGGGGCTAGGTACGAGCAGTACTTC | CSVELGARYEQYF
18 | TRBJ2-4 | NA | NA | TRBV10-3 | TGTGCCATCAGTGAGTCCGGGCAGGGGCGCGTGGGTAGGAACATTCAGTACTTC | CAISESGQGRVGRNIQYF
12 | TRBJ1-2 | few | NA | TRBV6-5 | TGTGCCAGCAGTCGTGACTACTATGGCTACACCTTC | CASSRDYYGYTF
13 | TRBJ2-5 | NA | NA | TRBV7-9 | TGTGCCAGCAGCTTCTTGAGGTCCGAGACCCAGTACTTC | CASSFLRSETQYF
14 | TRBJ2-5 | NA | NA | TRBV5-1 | TGCGCCAGCGAACCGTTTCCGGGCGAGCAGACCCAGTACTTC | CASEPFPGEQTQYF
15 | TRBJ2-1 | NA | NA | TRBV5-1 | TGCGCCAGCACCACGGAGGGACAGAATTCGCTTGAGCAGTTCTTC | CASTTEGQNSLEQFF
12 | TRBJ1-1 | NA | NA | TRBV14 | TGTGCCAGCAGCCCCAGCGAGAGGGTGGCTTTCTTT | CASSPSERVAFF
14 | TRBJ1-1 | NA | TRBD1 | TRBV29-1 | TGCAGCGTTCACAGGGGGCAGGGGCACACTGAAGCTTTCTTT | CSVHRGQGHTEAFF
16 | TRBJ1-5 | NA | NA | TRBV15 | TGTGCCACCAGCAGAGCTTTGGGGGGCACGAATCAGCCCCAGCATTTT | CATSRALGGTNQPQHF
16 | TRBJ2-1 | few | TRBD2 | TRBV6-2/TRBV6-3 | TGTGCCAGCCACCCTGGGGGAGGGCCGTCAGGCTATGAGCAGTTCTTC | CASHPGGGPSGYEQFF
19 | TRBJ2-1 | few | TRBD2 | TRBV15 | TGTGCCACCAGCAGAGAAAGGGCAGGGTGGCAGCCAGCGGGAGATGAGCAGTTCTTC | CATSRERAGWQPAGDEQFF
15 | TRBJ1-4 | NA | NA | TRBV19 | TGTGCCAGTAGTCCTTCTTGGGCAACTAATGAAAAACTGTTTTTT | CASSPSWATNEKLFF
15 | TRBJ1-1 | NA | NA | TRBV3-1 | TGTGCCAGCAGCCATGGCGGCGGACGATACACTGAAGCTTTCTTT | CASSHGGGRYTEAFF
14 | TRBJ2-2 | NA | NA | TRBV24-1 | TGTGCCACCAGTGATCCCCTAGGTGCGCGGGAGCTGTTTTTT | CATSDPLGARELFF
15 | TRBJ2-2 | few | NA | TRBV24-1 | TGTGCCACCAGTGATCATCCGACAGGCACCGGGGAGCTGTTTTTT | CATSDHPTGTGELFF
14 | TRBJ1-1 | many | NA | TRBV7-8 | TGTGCCAGCGCAGCCTCAGGGGTTCGAACTGAAGCTTTCTTT | CASAASGVRTEAFF
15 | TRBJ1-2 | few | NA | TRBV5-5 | TGTGCCAGCAGCTTGGCCGGTGCAGGGATGGACGGCTACACCTTC | CASSLAGAGMDGYTF